Presented here are 29 T cell receptor beta chains from one specimen sequenced in a study of shared clonotypes between healthy human individuals. The table came from immunoSEQ multiplex PCR; TCRdb's copy has only in-frame clones and leaves some out. The table has about 1.5 million clones, 98% seen once. The specimen sequenced was naive CD4+ T cells sorted from blood. Subset here: CD45RA+ positively selected. These receptors were obtained from a man aged 25-45 years in good health.

This chain uses TRBV7-6 with TRBJ1-4, with D possibly matching TRBD1 (5 bases). CDR1 is SGHVS and CDR2 is FNYEAQ in the germline V gene. V lost 5 bases, J lost 6 bases, and 13 bases lay in between. The CDR3 contains 14 residues. CDR3 sequence reads: CASSPRGSYEKLFF. In nucleotides, the CDR3 is TGTGCCAGCAGCCCGCGGGGGTCTTATGAAAAACTGTTTTTT. The whole variable domain, filled in from reference TRBV7-6 and TRBJ1-4, reads GAGVSQSPRYKVTKRGQDVALRCDPISGHVSLYWYRQALGQGPEFLTYFNYEAQQDKSGLPNDRFSAERPEGSISTLTIQRTEQRDSAMYRCASSPRGSYEKLFFGSGTQLSVL.

The chain couples TRBV9 to TRBJ2-5, with 11 bases aligning to TRBD2. Germline CDR1 reads SGDLS; CDR2 reads YYNGEE. Trimming at V came to 4 bases and at J to 4 bases, leaving 15 bases not matched to a gene. The CDR3 consists of 18 residues. The CDR3 region has the DNA TGTGCCAGCAGCCCTTGGGTAGCGGGAGGGCCTGAGAGAGAGACCCAGTACTTC. Amino acids: CASSPWVAGGPERETQYF.

The CDR3 sequence: CASRATSGRYEQYF. CDR3 sequence (DNA): TGTGCCAGCAGGGCCACAAGCGGGAGGTACGAGCAGTACTTC. The chain is built from TRBV28 and TRBJ2-7; 9 positions agree with TRBD2. The CDR3 length is 14 residues. The V gene end was trimmed by 6 bases and the J gene end by 4 bases; junction bases not matched to a gene: 7. CDR1 is MDHEN and CDR2 is SYDVKM in the germline V gene.

The chain's CDR3 is CASTPTPRNYEQYF. The DNA for the CDR3 is TGTGCCAGCACCCCAACCCCGCGCAACTACGAGCAGTACTTC. This sequence joins TRBV21-1 and TRBJ2-7; the D call in the table, TRBD2, was not verified against the DNA. TRBV21-1 is designated a pseudogene. This CDR3 contains 14 residues.

The chain employs TRBV12-5 and TRBJ1-2; tentative D call: TRBD1 (5 bases). Trimming cost V 0 bases and J 6 bases, with 20 bases left between them. CDR1 LGHNT and CDR2 FRNRAP come from the germline V gene. The CDR3 covers 17 residues. CDR3 coding DNA: TGTGCTAGTGGTTTGGTACTGGGGCAGGGTGAGGTGGATGGCTACACCTTC. Translation gives CASGLVLGQGEVDGYTF.

The chain links TRBV27 to TRBJ2-3, with 7 positions matching TRBD2. This CDR3 is built from 17 residues. After removal of 2 bases from V and 3 bases from J, the junction contained 11 bases not matched to a gene. CDR1 is MNHEY, CDR2 SMNVEV, per germline (reference sequence). CDR3 bases: TGTGCCAGCAGTTTACGCTCGGGAAGCGGGAAAACAGATACGCAGTATTTT. Translation gives CASSLRSGSGKTDTQYF.

The V and J genes are TRBV11-2 and TRBJ2-7; 8 bases are shared with TRBD1. J was trimmed by 3 bases and V by 8 bases; bases with no gene match: 12. The germline V gene has CDR1 SGHAT and CDR2 FQNNGV. The CDR3 sequence is 15 residues long. The CDR3 sequence is CASLGTAGGHYEQYF. In DNA, the CDR3 is TGTGCCAGCTTGGGGACGGCAGGGGGCCACTACGAGCAGTACTTC.

The chain employs TRBV27 and TRBJ1-5, with 8 bases lining up with TRBD1. The junction had 2 bases not matched to a gene; V was cut back by 5 bases and J by 2 bases. The germline gives CDR1 MNHEY, CDR2 SMNVEV (reference sequence). This CDR3 is 14 amino acids long. Here the CDR3 reads CASSADRGNQPQHF. The CDR3 coding sequence is TGTGCCAGCAGTGCGGACAGGGGCAATCAGCCCCAGCATTTT.

The chain joins TRBV5-4 to TRBJ2-3; the D gene is possibly TRBD2 (6 bases). The germline V gene encodes CDR1 SGHNT and CDR2 YYREEE (reference sequence). V lost 2 bases and J 0 bases, leaving 10 bases between the germline ends. This CDR3 is built from 15 residues. The CDR3 sequence: CASSFGRGSTDTQYF. Here the CDR3 DNA reads TGTGCCAGCAGCTTCGGGCGGGGTAGCACAGATACGCAGTATTTT.

The CDR3, as DNA: TGTGCCAGCATCAGGGGAGAGACCCAGTACTTC. It yields the protein CASIRGETQYF. The gene calls are TRBV2 and TRBJ2-5; D may be TRBD1 (6 bases). The CDR3 runs 11 residues. Deletions cut 7 bases from V and 4 bases from J, with 7 bases between. Germline values: CDR1 SNHLY, CDR2 FYNNEI.

This chain links TRBV5-1 with TRBJ1-1; D is possibly TRBD1 (6 bases). The CDR3 runs 14 residues. Germline V gives CDR1 SGHRS, CDR2 YFSETQ. Between the trimmed V and J ends, which lost 3 bases and 6 bases, there was a span of 15 bases. This chain's CDR3 is CASSSLTGGAEAFF. In DNA form, the CDR3 reads TGCGCCAGCAGCTCGCTGACAGGCGGGGCTGAAGCTTTCTTT.

This rearrangement joins TRBV11-1 to TRBJ2-5, with TRBD1 identical over 7 bases. V shed 4 bases and J 2 bases; nucleotides not matched to a gene: 1. The V gene's germline CDR1 is SGHAT and CDR2 FQDESV (reference sequence). This CDR3 has 13 residues. CDR3 region: CASSYRGQETQYF. The CDR3 DNA reads TGTGCCAGCAGCTACAGGGGTCAAGAGACCCAGTACTTC.

The V and J genes are TRBV28 and TRBJ2-2; D not certain. The CDR3 is 13 amino acids. Between the trimmed V and J ends, which lost 8 bases and 5 bases, there was a span of 12 bases. The germline CDR1 and CDR2 sequences are MDHEN and SYDVKM. The CDR3 DNA is TGTGCCAGCTCCAGCCCTGAAACCGGGGAGCTGTTTTTT. It codes for CASSSPETGELFF.

CDR3 bases: TGTGCCAGCAGCTTGTACCTGTCAACTAATGAAAAACTGTTTTTT. Its translation: CASSLYLSTNEKLFF. The chain couples TRBV5-4 to TRBJ1-4; no firm D call. This CDR3 has 15 residues. Trimming took 1 base from V and 0 from J, leaving 7 bases between them. Germline lookup yields CDR1 SGHNT and CDR2 YYREEE (reference sequence).

The genes are TRBV29-1 and TRBJ2-1, with TRBD2 matching over 10 bases. With 4 bases clipped from V and 7 bases from J, the junction kept 13 bases outside the gene matches. Germline V CDR1 and CDR2: SQVTM, ANQGSEA. This CDR3 is 16 amino acids long. The CDR3 loop is CSVGPRPGLALNEQFF. The CDR3 DNA reads TGCAGCGTTGGGCCCCGGCCGGGACTAGCGTTGAATGAGCAGTTCTTC.

The chain recombines TRBV30 with TRBJ1-5; 8 bases are shared with TRBD1. This CDR3 spans 15 amino acids. Germline V gene sequence: CDR1 GTSNPN, CDR2 SVGIG (reference sequence). V dropped 3 bases and J dropped 2; count of bases not matched to a gene: 6. The CDR3 DNA is TGTGCCTGGAGCCAGGGGGCAAGGGGCAATCAGCCCCAGCATTTT. This codes for CAWSQGARGNQPQHF.

About this clone: Within the sample, other DNA sequences also encode this same CDR3. The V gene is TRBV7-9, the J gene TRBJ2-7, with TRBD2 as a possible D gene (6 bases). This CDR3 has 13 amino acids. Germline V gives CDR1 SEHNR, CDR2 FQNEAQ (reference sequence). V shed 5 bases and J shed 3 bases, with 11 bases lying between them. The CDR3 loop is CASSPGTYYEQYF. DNA of the CDR3: TGTGCCAGCAGCCCCGGGACTTACTACGAGCAGTACTTC. Using reference TRBV7-9 and TRBJ2-7 for the parts outside the CDR3, the full variable domain is DTGVSQNPRHKITKRGQNVTFRCDPISEHNRLYWYRQTLGQGPEFLTYFQNEAQLEKSRLLSDRFSAERPKGSFSTLEIQRTEQGDSAMYLCASSPGTYYEQYFGPGTRLTVT.

Points on this clone: In the same sample, other DNA sequences code for this CDR3. The chain uses TRBV20-1 and TRBJ1-1, with unresolved D. The CDR3 spans 11 residues. Germline-derived CDR1 and CDR2 are DFQATT and SNEGSKA (reference sequence). V lost 6 bases, J lost 0 bases, and 5 bases lay in between. DNA for the CDR3: TGCAGTGCCCTTATGAACACTGAAGCTTTCTTT. Amino acids: CSALMNTEAFF.

The CDR3 DNA reads as TGTGCCAGCAGCTCCGTACCCACTAACTATGGCTACACCTTC. Protein product: CASSSVPTNYGYTF. This sequence joins TRBV7-8 and TRBJ1-2; D call uncertain. V gave up 4 bases and J gave up 0 bases, with 9 bases separating them. The CDR3 covers 14 residues. The germline V gene has CDR1 SGHVS and CDR2 FQNEAQ. The full variable domain, in which reference TRBV7-8 and TRBJ1-2 provide the parts outside the CDR3, is GAGVSQSPRYKVAKRGQDVALRCDPISGHVSLFWYQQALGQGPEFLTYFQNEAQLDKSGLPSDRFFAERPEGSVSTLKIQRTQQEDSAVYLCASSSVPTNYGYTFGSGTRLTVV.

The V gene is TRBV27, the J gene TRBJ2-5, with D uncertain. Germline V gene sequence: CDR1 MNHEY, CDR2 SMNVEV (reference sequence). Trimming stripped 6 bases from V and 1 base from J, with 9 bases between. This CDR3 spans 13 amino acids. The CDR3 nucleotides read TGTGCCAGCAGGTACAGACCCCAAGAGACCCAGTACTTC. This encodes CASRYRPQETQYF.

This clone was detected only once. The V and J genes are TRBV7-9 and TRBJ2-1, with D uncertain. Germline loops: CDR1 SEHNR, CDR2 FQNEAQ (reference sequence). The CDR3 contains 15 residues. Deletions cut 8 bases from V and 8 bases from J, with 22 bases between. The CDR3 nucleotides are TGTGCCAGCCCATCCCGGGCCCCCTCGTCGGATGAGCAGTTCTTC. Residues: CASPSRAPSSDEQFF.

Comment on this clone: The sample has other DNA sequences that encode this CDR3 too. This chain uses TRBV9 with TRBJ1-1; D gene ambiguous. The germline V gene has CDR1 SGDLS and CDR2 YYNGEE. V gave up 1 base and J gave up 2 bases, with 6 bases separating them. The CDR3 consists of 13 residues. The CDR3 loop reads CASSVLGNTEAFF. The CDR3, as DNA: TGTGCCAGCAGCGTATTGGGAAACACTGAAGCTTTCTTT.

This chain joins TRBV4-1 and TRBJ2-1, with no clear D. CDR3 size: 11 residues. Deletions cut 0 bases from V and 8 bases from J, with 2 bases between. Germline loops: CDR1 MGHRA, CDR2 YSYEKL. The CDR3 region is CASSQDHEQFF. The CDR3 nucleotides read TGCGCCAGCAGCCAAGATCATGAGCAGTTCTTC.

Notes on this clone: This specimen includes other DNA sequences encoding the same CDR3. The genes are TRBV19 and TRBJ1-1; D remains ambiguous. V gave up 2 bases and J gave up 1 base, with 5 bases separating them. This CDR3 spans 13 amino acids. Germline assignment: CDR1 LNHDA and CDR2 SQIVND (reference sequence). CDR3 region: CASSIKRNTEAFF. The CDR3 DNA is TGTGCCAGTAGTATAAAACGGAACACTGAAGCTTTCTTT.

This chain joins TRBV10-2 and TRBJ2-3, with unresolved D. V gave up 2 bases and J gave up 5 bases, with 5 bases separating them. This CDR3 is 12 amino acids long. Germline V gene data show CDR1 as WSHSY and CDR2 as SAAADI. This CDR3 is CASSERGDTQYF. Here the CDR3 DNA reads TGCGCCAGCAGTGAGCGAGGAGATACGCAGTATTTT.

The rearrangement uses TRBV5-4 and TRBJ2-5; D might be TRBD1 (6 bases). V was cut by 4 bases and J by 1 base, with 8 bases left in between. CDR1 is SGHNT, CDR2 YYREEE, per germline (reference sequence). The CDR3 is 13 residues long. The CDR3 DNA reads as TGTGCCAGCAGCGTGACAGGCCAAGAGACCCAGTACTTC. It codes for CASSVTGQETQYF.

V gene TRBV11-2 combines with J gene TRBJ2-1; 10 bases are a match to TRBD2. This CDR3 spans 16 amino acids. The ends lost 5 bases at V and 1 base at J; junction bases unmatched: 5. The V gene's germline CDR1 is SGHAT and CDR2 FQNNGV. CDR3 in DNA: TGTGCCAGCAGCCCTTTTAGCGGGAGGTCCTACAATGAGCAGTTCTTC. Translated: CASSPFSGRSYNEQFF.

The chain employs TRBV5-1 and TRBJ2-2; D ambiguous. The ends were cut back, 7 bases at V and 7 bases at J, with 8 bases in the middle. CDR3 length: 11 amino acids. Germline values: CDR1 SGHRS, CDR2 YFSETQ. The CDR3 nucleotides are TGCGCCAGCCATCTTTTCGGGGAGCTGTTTTTT. It encodes CASHLFGELFF.

The V and J genes are TRBV11-1 and TRBJ2-1; D gene ambiguous. Germline V CDR1 and CDR2: SGHAT, FQDESV (reference sequence). This CDR3 comprises 15 residues. Deletions cut 1 base from V and 1 base from J, with 8 bases between. This CDR3 is CASSLDPISYNEQFF. As DNA, the CDR3 is TGTGCCAGCAGCTTAGACCCCATATCCTACAATGAGCAGTTCTTC.